These 29 T cell receptor beta chains were all obtained from the same sample, sequenced in a study of T cell repertoires in cytomegalovirus infection. TCRdb re-called the reads through MiXCR, storing one row per CDR3 protein. The sample includes approximately 76,000 distinct CDR3 sequences, roughly 39% of them seen just once. What these receptors recognize is not known. The sequences come from CD8+ T cells from cultured PBMCs, collected from culture after CMV antigen stimulation. The receptor set was obtained from a human donor in good health (CMV status not recorded). Some clones in this sample may be carry-over from other donors' samples.

This clonotype has more than one count but fewer than ten. The chain recombines TRBV5-4 with TRBJ2-1; 10 nucleotides align to TRBD1. The germline CDR1 and CDR2 sequences are SGHNT and YYREEE (reference sequence). The length of the CDR3 is 18 residues. The trim removed 2 bases at V and 8 bases at J, leaving 16 bases unmatched. The CDR3 coding sequence is TGTGCCAGCAGCTTATTCCCCCCCCCCGGGACAGGGGTTCATGAGCAGTTCTTC. Translated: CASSLFPPPGTGVHEQFF.

This clonotype was seen a few times. The rearrangement links TRBV4-1 to TRBJ2-7; possibly TRBD1 or TRBD2 for D (5 bases each). Looked up from germline, CDR1 is MGHRA and CDR2 is YSYEKL. This CDR3 is built from 16 residues. V was pared by 2 bases and J by 0 bases, with 14 bases between. The DNA for the CDR3 is TGCGCCAGCAGCCAAACCGGGACGGGGAGCTCCTACGAGCAGTACTTC. Its translation is CASSQTGTGSSYEQYF.

The J gene is TRBJ2-7, the V gene TRBV20-1; D is possibly TRBD1 or TRBD2 (7 bases each). The CDR3 has 15 residues. The V gene's germline CDR1 is DFQATT and CDR2 SNEGSKA (reference sequence). Trimming shortened V by 4 bases and J by 5 bases, and 21 bases separated the two germline ends. The CDR3 DNA sequence: TGCAGTGCTAAAAACTGGGGAGGGGGCCGAGACGAGCAGTACTTC. It codes for CSAKNWGGGRDEQYF.

V is TRBV28 and J is TRBJ2-2; possibly TRBD1 or TRBD2 for D (5 bases each). CDR3 length: 14 amino acids. Trimming shortened V by 2 bases and J by 6 bases, and 10 bases separated the two germline ends. Per the germline V gene, CDR1 is MDHEN and CDR2 is SYDVKM. For the CDR3, the DNA is TGTGCCAGCAGTTTACCTGGGACCCCCGGGGAGCTGTTTTTT. This sequence encodes CASSLPGTPGELFF.

In this sample, this clonotype turned up a few times. The genes are TRBV19 and TRBJ2-2, with 7 bases matching TRBD1. Germline assignment: CDR1 LNHDA and CDR2 SQIVND (reference sequence). The CDR3 extends over 18 amino acids. V dropped 3 bases and J dropped 4; count of bases not matched to a gene: 14. CDR3 bases: TGTGCCAGTAGTATTCGGACAGGTGACCCCTCGGGCACCGGGGAGCTGTTTTTT. This translates into CASSIRTGDPSGTGELFF.

This chain uses TRBV6-1 with TRBJ1-5; no clear D. The V gene's germline CDR1 is MNHNS and CDR2 SASEGT. V was trimmed by 4 bases and J by 11 bases, leaving 12 bases between them. The CDR3 has 12 amino acids. CDR3: CASSGGSQAQHF. CDR3 DNA sequence: TGTGCCAGCAGTGGAGGCTCCCAGGCCCAGCATTTT.

The V and J genes are TRBV11-2 and TRBJ2-6; D remains unclear. The germline V gene has CDR1 SGHAT and CDR2 FQNNGV. CDR3 size: 16 residues. Trimming removed 5 bases at V and 0 bases at J, with 11 bases between. CDR3 sequence reads: CASSTKGISGANVLTF. The CDR3 DNA is TGTGCCAGCAGCACGAAAGGGATCTCTGGGGCCAACGTCCTGACTTTC.

For this clonotype: At one end the junction does not follow the germline gene, possibly because of a read error. The V gene is TRBV5-3, the J gene TRBJ2-2, with D perhaps TRBD2 (5 bases). TRBV5-3 counts as an open reading frame of uncertain function. The CDR3 is 14 residues long. The CDR3 loop reads CASSLSGFAGELFF. In nucleotides, the CDR3 is TGTGCCAGCAGCTTGTCGGGATTCGCCGGGGAGCTGTTTTTT.

The gene calls are TRBV7-2 and TRBJ2-1; the D is unclear. V was pared by 3 bases and J by 8 bases, with 5 bases between. This CDR3 region has 11 residues. Germline V gives CDR1 SGHTA, CDR2 FQGNSA. The CDR3 sequence: CASSFLYEQFF. CDR3 nucleotide sequence: TGTGCCAGCAGCTTTTTATATGAGCAGTTCTTC.

A remark on this clonotype: One junction end disagrees with the germline gene, perhaps due to a read error. The chain recombines TRBV4-1 with TRBJ2-3; 8 bases align to TRBD2. Germline V gives CDR1 MGHRA, CDR2 YSYEKL. The CDR3 sequence is 15 residues long. The CDR3, as DNA: TGTGCCAGCAGCGGTTTAGCGGGGAACACAGATACGCAGTATTTT. Protein sequence: CASSGLAGNTDTQYF.

A few counts support this clonotype. The chain recombines TRBV5-5 with TRBJ1-2, with TRBD1 matching 7 bases. V shed 4 bases, J shed 5 bases, and the junction held 11 bases outside the gene matches. The CDR3 runs to 15 residues. Germline assignment: CDR1 SGHKS and CDR2 YYEKEE (reference sequence). Here the CDR3 reads CASSPLRTGPYGYTF. The CDR3 DNA reads as TGTGCCAGCAGCCCCCTAAGGACAGGACCGTATGGCTACACCTTC.

This clonotype was found a few times. The rearrangement uses TRBV4-1 and TRBJ1-1, with 7 bases identical to TRBD1. The CDR3 sequence is 14 residues long. Germline lookup yields CDR1 MGHRA and CDR2 YSYEKL. V shed 3 bases, J shed 6 bases, and the junction held 7 bases outside the gene matches. The CDR3 reads CASSHLTGQPEAFF. In DNA form, the CDR3 reads TGCGCCAGCAGCCACCTGACAGGGCAACCTGAAGCTTTCTTT.

This clonotype was counted a few times. This chain connects TRBV5-4 to TRBJ1-1; 9 bases align to TRBD1. Germline V lookup: CDR1 SGHNT, CDR2 YYREEE (reference sequence). J lost 2 bases, V lost 3 bases, and 11 bases had no gene match. The CDR3 runs 17 residues. The CDR3 DNA is TGTGCCAGCAGCTCATTGACAGGGGGACTCGCTAACACTGAAGCTTTCTTT. Its protein product is CASSSLTGGLANTEAFF.

This clonotype was seen repeatedly, ten times or more. V gene TRBV7-2 combines with J gene TRBJ2-1; 12 positions match TRBD2. Germline V gene sequence: CDR1 SGHTA, CDR2 FQGNSA. CDR3 length: 14 amino acids. Trimming took 2 bases from V and 10 from J; bases not matched to a gene: 3. The CDR3 nucleotides read TGTGCCAGCAGCTTAAGGCTAGCGGGGGGGGAGCAGTTCTTC. Amino acid sequence: CASSLRLAGGEQFF. The full variable domain, with the rest looked up from reference TRBV7-2 and TRBJ2-1, is GAGVSQSPSNKVTEKGKDVELRCDPISGHTALYWYRQSLGQGLEFLIYFQGNSAPDKSGLPSDRFSAERTGGSVSTLTIQRTQQEDSAVYLCASSLRLAGGEQFFGPGTRLTVL.

The V call is TRBV19, the J call TRBJ2-7, with 7 bases fitting TRBD1. In germline, CDR1 is LNHDA, CDR2 SQIVND (reference sequence). After removal of 6 bases from V and 0 bases from J, the junction contained 11 bases not matched to a gene. CDR3 length: 16 residues. CDR3 bases: TGTGCCAGTAGCCCACGCCGGGGACAGAGCTCCTACGAGCAGTACTTC. It translates to CASSPRRGQSSYEQYF.

This clonotype was detected only a few times. The rearrangement uses TRBV19 and TRBJ1-5; a possible D gene is TRBD1 (5 bases). V lost 6 bases to trimming and J lost 7 bases, with 13 bases between them. CDR3 length: 13 amino acids. Germline V gives CDR1 LNHDA, CDR2 SQIVND (reference sequence). The CDR3 spells CASRGLSKQPQHF. The CDR3 coding sequence is TGTGCCAGTAGGGGACTATCGAAGCAGCCCCAGCATTTT.

The chain employs TRBV20-1 and TRBJ2-6, with no clear D. This CDR3 region has 16 residues. Germline CDR1 reads DFQATT; CDR2 reads SNEGSKA (reference sequence). The ends were cut back, 0 bases at V and 0 bases at J, with 9 bases in the middle. CDR3 amino acids: CSARDFSDSGANVLTF. The CDR3 DNA is TGCAGTGCTAGAGATTTCAGCGACTCTGGGGCCAACGTCCTGACTTTC.

The rearrangement joins TRBV20-1 to TRBJ1-3, with D uncertain. With 1 base removed from V and 4 bases from J, the gap between germline ends came to 14 bases. This CDR3 is 15 amino acids long. CDR1 DFQATT and CDR2 SNEGSKA come from the germline V gene (reference sequence). The CDR3 loop is CSARGFRDPGNTIYF. In nucleotides, the CDR3 is TGCAGTGCTAGAGGTTTTCGCGATCCCGGAAACACCATATATTTT.

This clonotype occurred a few times. The chain recombines TRBV6-5 with TRBJ2-1, with D possibly matching TRBD1 (5 bases). V shed 5 bases and J shed 4 bases, with 9 bases lying between them. The CDR3 has 13 residues. Germline CDR1 and CDR2: MNHEY and SVGAGI. The CDR3 region is CASSTNRYNEQFF. For the CDR3, the DNA is TGTGCCAGCAGTACTAACAGGTACAATGAGCAGTTCTTC.

This chain joins TRBV5-6 and TRBJ2-3, with 8 bases fitting TRBD2. This CDR3 spans 17 amino acids. The germline CDR1 and CDR2 sequences are SGHDT and YYEEEE. V lost 0 bases and J lost 0; bases outside the gene matches: 6. CDR3 sequence reads: CASSLGYSGVSTDTQYF. DNA of the CDR3: TGTGCCAGCAGCTTGGGGTATAGCGGGGTTAGCACAGATACGCAGTATTTT. The full variable domain, rest sourced from reference TRBV5-6 and TRBJ2-3, is DAGVTQSPTHLIKTRGQQVTLRCSPKSGHDTVSWYQQALGQGPQFIFQYYEEEERQRGNFPDRFSGHQFPNYSSELNVNALLLGDSALYLCASSLGYSGVSTDTQYFGPGTRLTVL.

CDR3 bases: TGTGCCAGCAATTTGGGGGGGCCCACCGGGGAGCTGTTTTTT. It yields the protein CASNLGGPTGELFF. The chain is built from TRBV6-8 and TRBJ2-2; a weak D match, TRBD2 (7 bases). The CDR3 sequence is 14 residues long. The V end was cut by 7 bases, the J end by 4 bases, with 13 bases between. Germline CDR1 MNHGY, CDR2 SAAAGT.

This clonotype appeared a few times. The chain is built from TRBV28 and TRBJ2-4, with D maybe TRBD2 (6 bases). There are 14 residues in the CDR3. V lost 7 bases and J 0 bases, leaving 10 bases between the germline ends. The V gene's germline CDR1 is MDHEN and CDR2 SYDVKM. The CDR3: CASTGVLAKNIQYF. CDR3 DNA: TGTGCCAGCACGGGGGTTCTAGCCAAAAACATTCAGTACTTC.

The chain couples TRBV12-3 or TRBV12-4 to TRBJ2-7; 8 bases fit TRBD2. The J segment lost 9 bases and the V segment lost 6 bases, leaving 10 bases of the junction unmatched. This CDR3 is 13 amino acids long. CDR3 DNA sequence: TGTGCCAGCAGCCGCAAGGTGCGGGAGGCGCAGTACTTC. It translates to CASSRKVREAQYF.

The chain recombines TRBV6-6 with TRBJ2-1; 12 bases are a match to TRBD1. The V gene's germline CDR1 is MNHNY and CDR2 SVGAGI (reference sequence). CDR3 length equals 15 residues. The V gene end was trimmed by 6 bases and the J gene end by 6 bases; junction bases not matched to a gene: 6. CDR3 protein: CASRYRDRGLNEQFF. The CDR3 DNA reads as TGTGCCAGCAGATACCGGGACAGGGGGCTCAATGAGCAGTTCTTC.

The chain joins TRBV7-9 to TRBJ1-2; D remains ambiguous. V shed 0 bases and J shed 7 bases, with 12 bases lying between them. The germline gives CDR1 SEHNR, CDR2 FQNEAQ (reference sequence). The CDR3 runs to 14 residues. The CDR3 DNA reads as TGTGCCAGCAGCTTAGCAGGCGGATATGCTGGCTACACCTTC. Translated: CASSLAGGYAGYTF. The whole variable domain, filled in from reference TRBV7-9 and TRBJ1-2, reads DTGVSQNPRHKITKRGQNVTFRCDPISEHNRLYWYRQTLGQGPEFLTYFQNEAQLEKSRLLSDRFSAERPKGSFSTLEIQRTEQGDSAMYLCASSLAGGYAGYTFGSGTRLTVV.

This clonotype was picked up a small number of times. V gene TRBV7-6 combines with J gene TRBJ2-2; perhaps TRBD2 as D (7 bases). V was clipped by 5 bases and J by 7 bases, with 23 bases between them. Germline V gene sequence: CDR1 SGHVS, CDR2 FNYEAQ. The CDR3 has 17 amino acids. The CDR3 region has the DNA TGTGCCAGCAGCAAACGAGCAGGCGCGGGGGCGGTCGGGGAGCTGTTTTTT. Amino acids: CASSKRAGAGAVGELFF. Full variable domain (outside the CDR3, taken from reference TRBV7-6 and TRBJ2-2): GAGVSQSPRYKVTKRGQDVALRCDPISGHVSLYWYRQALGQGPEFLTYFNYEAQQDKSGLPNDRFSAERPEGSISTLTIQRTEQRDSAMYRCASSKRAGAGAVGELFFGEGSRLTVL.

This clonotype occurred many times. The V call is TRBV7-2, the J call TRBJ2-2; unclear D gene. V lost 3 bases and J 2 bases, leaving 4 bases between the germline ends. The CDR3 runs to 13 residues. Per the germline V gene, CDR1 is SGHTA and CDR2 is FQGNSA. CDR3 sequence: CASSFPNTGELFF. The CDR3 region has the DNA TGTGCCAGCAGCTTCCCCAACACCGGGGAGCTGTTTTTT.

This chain connects TRBV14 to TRBJ1-1; unclear D gene. V dropped 0 bases and J dropped 0 bases, with 8 bases sitting between them. This CDR3 is built from 15 residues. Germline CDR1 is SGHDN and CDR2 is FVKESK. The CDR3 coding sequence is TGTGCCAGCAGCCAAGAAACGGACCTGAACACTGAAGCTTTCTTT. Translation: CASSQETDLNTEAFF.

The gene calls are TRBV4-2 and TRBJ2-2, with D unresolved. V gave up 1 base and J gave up 3 bases, with 6 bases separating them. The length of the CDR3 is 14 residues. Looked up from germline, CDR1 is LGHNA and CDR2 is YNFKEQ. The CDR3 coding sequence is TGTGCCAGCAGCCAAGTTGGGGACACCGGGGAGCTGTTTTTT. Protein: CASSQVGDTGELFF.